This T cell receptor beta chain was found in a study of blood T cell repertoires in COVID-19. The wider study: Acute-phase and convalescent COVID-19 samples originated in the United States, Italy and Spain. In each case, the material was cDNA or gDNA derived from T cells, B-cell-depleted T cells, or PBMCs.

Study processing details: Researchers report that nucleated cell counts were estimated from reference gene primer amplification. Some clones are missing from TCRdb's copy, which holds only in-frame ones; the method was immunoSEQ multiplex PCR. The V and J calls and the clone size are those of that table, but D and trimming were determined from the DNA. The sample shows about 90,000 clones, 80% of them seen only once. The V gene's germline CDR1 is SGHAT and CDR2 FQNNGV. The V and J ends lost 5 bases and 0 bases, in that order; junction bases with no gene match: 6. The CDR3 totals 15 residues. Sequencing was performed on peripheral blood. The chain couples TRBV11-2 to TRBJ1-1; 7 bases line up with TRBD1. This clonotype originated in an older woman with acute or convalescent COVID-19. The CDR3 loop is CASSRRTGMNTEAFF. Written as DNA, the CDR3 is TGTGCCAGCAGCCGGCGGACAGGTATGAACACTGAAGCTTTCTTT.